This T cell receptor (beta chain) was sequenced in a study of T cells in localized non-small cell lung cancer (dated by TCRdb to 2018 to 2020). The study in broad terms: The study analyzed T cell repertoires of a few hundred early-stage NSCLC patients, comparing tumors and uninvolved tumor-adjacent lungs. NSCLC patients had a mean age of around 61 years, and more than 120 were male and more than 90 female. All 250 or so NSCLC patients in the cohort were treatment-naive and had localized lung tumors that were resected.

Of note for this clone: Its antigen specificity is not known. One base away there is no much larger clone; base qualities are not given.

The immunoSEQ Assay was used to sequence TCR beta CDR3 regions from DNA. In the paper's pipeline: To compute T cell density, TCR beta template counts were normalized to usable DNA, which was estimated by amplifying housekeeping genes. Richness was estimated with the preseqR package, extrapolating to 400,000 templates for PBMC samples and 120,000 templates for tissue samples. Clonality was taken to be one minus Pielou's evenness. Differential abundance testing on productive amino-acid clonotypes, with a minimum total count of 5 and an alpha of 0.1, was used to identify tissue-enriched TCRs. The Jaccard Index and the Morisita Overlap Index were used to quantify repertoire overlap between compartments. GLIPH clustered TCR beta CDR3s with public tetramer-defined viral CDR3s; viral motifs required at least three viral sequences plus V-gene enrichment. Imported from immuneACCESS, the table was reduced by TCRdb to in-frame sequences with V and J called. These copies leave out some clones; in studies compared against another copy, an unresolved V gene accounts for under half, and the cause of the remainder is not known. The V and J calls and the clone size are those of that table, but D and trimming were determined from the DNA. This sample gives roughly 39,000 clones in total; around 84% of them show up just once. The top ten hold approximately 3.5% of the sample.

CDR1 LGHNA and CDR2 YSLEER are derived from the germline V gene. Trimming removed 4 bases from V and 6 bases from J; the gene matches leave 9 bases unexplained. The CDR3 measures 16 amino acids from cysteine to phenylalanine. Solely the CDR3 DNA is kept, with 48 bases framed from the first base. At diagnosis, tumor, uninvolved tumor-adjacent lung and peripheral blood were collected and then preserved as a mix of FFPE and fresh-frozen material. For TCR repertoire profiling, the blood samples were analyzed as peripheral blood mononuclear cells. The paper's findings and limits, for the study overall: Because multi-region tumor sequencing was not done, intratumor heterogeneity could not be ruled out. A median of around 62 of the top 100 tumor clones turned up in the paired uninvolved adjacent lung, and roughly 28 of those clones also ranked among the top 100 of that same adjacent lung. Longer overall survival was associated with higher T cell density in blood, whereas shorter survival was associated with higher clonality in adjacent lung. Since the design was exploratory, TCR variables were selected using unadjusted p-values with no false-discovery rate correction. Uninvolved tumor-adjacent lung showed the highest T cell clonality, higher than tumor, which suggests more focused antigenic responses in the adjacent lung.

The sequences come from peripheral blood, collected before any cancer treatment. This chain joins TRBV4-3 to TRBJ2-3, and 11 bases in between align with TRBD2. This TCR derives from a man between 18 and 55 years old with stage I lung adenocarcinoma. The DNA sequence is TGCGCCAGCAGCCCGAGTTCTAGCGGGGGGAGGGATACGCAGTATTTT. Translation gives CASSPSSSGGRDTQYF.